This entry lists 21 T cell receptor beta chains sequenced from one sample in a study of T cells in Graves' hyperthyroidism and ophthalmopathy. RNA transcripts yielded amplified TCR beta CDR3 regions. The HTBI primer set served for first-round RT-PCR of the TCR CDR3. TCRdb passed the multiplex PCR reads through MiXCR, listing each CDR3 protein once. The profile covers just over 550,000 distinct CDR3 sequences, with about half appearing a single time and 8.2% taken by the ten largest. The source material was peripheral blood or thyroid tissue (not recorded which). The receptors were gathered from a woman aged 18-29 years with Graves' hyperthyroidism.

V and J are TRBV9 and TRBJ1-2, with TRBD1 identical over 10 bases. After removal of 5 bases from V and 8 bases from J, the junction contained 15 bases not matched to a gene. The CDR3 is 16 amino acids. In germline, CDR1 is SGDLS, CDR2 YYNGEE. The CDR3 coding sequence is TGTGCCAGCAGTAGACAGGGGGCCGGTCTTGGCGACGGCTACACCTTC. It codes for CASSRQGAGLGDGYTF.

CDR3 residues: CASSVADSNYGYTF. DNA for the CDR3: TGTGCCAGCAGCGTGGCGGACAGTAACTATGGCTACACCTTC. J is TRBJ1-2 and V is TRBV9, with D possibly TRBD1 on 6 matching bases. This CDR3 has 14 amino acids. Between the trimmed V and J ends, which lost 2 bases and 1 base, there was a span of 9 bases. Germline V gene sequence: CDR1 SGDLS, CDR2 YYNGEE.

Note on this clonotype: No conserved phenylalanine or tryptophan is present at the end of the CDR3, so a read error is the likely explanation. This chain uses TRBV9 with TRBJ2-5; D is possibly TRBD1 (6 bases). The ends were cut back, 7 bases at V and 0 bases at J, with 10 bases in the middle. Germline CDR1 and CDR2: SGDLS and YYNGEE. The CDR3 is made up of 13 amino acids. In DNA form, the CDR3 reads TGTGCCAGCCGCCGACAGGACCAAGAGACCCAGTACCTC. Its translation is CASRRQDQETQYL.

Concerning this clonotype: A clone one base away is much larger, so this may be a read error. The chain combines TRBV29-1 with TRBJ2-7; the D gene is possibly TRBD1 (5 bases). The ends were cut back, 3 bases at V and 3 bases at J, with 15 bases in the middle. The CDR3 totals 14 residues. Germline V CDR1 and CDR2: SQVTM, ANQGSEA. The chain's CDR3 is CSVEGRTSGYEQYF. The CDR3 DNA follows: TGCAGCGTTGAGGGCAGGACAAGTGGCTACGAGCAGTACTTC.

The rearrangement links TRBV7-9 to TRBJ2-7; 12 bases line up with TRBD2. The CDR3 has 13 residues. Losses at the gene ends were 6 bases for V and 5 bases for J; bases not matched to a gene: 2. Germline V lookup: CDR1 SEHNR, CDR2 FQNEAQ (reference sequence). DNA of the CDR3: TGTGCCAGCAGTTGGACTAGCGGGGACGAGCAGTACTTC. Its translation is CASSWTSGDEQYF.

The genes are TRBV7-3 and TRBJ1-2; D is uncertain. Between the trimmed V and J ends, which lost 5 bases and 6 bases, there was a span of 13 bases. Per the germline V gene, CDR1 is SGHTA and CDR2 is FQGTGA. CDR3 size: 13 residues. CDR3: CASSPRGVDGYTF. As DNA, the CDR3 is TGTGCCAGCAGCCCCCGCGGGGTTGATGGCTACACCTTC. Looking up the rest from reference TRBV7-3 and TRBJ1-2 gives the full variable domain: GAGVSQTPSNKVTEKGKYVELRCDPISGHTALYWYRQSLGQGPEFLIYFQGTGAADDSGLPNDRFFAVRPEGSVSTLKIQRTERGDSAVYLCASSPRGVDGYTFGSGTRLTVV.

The gene calls are TRBV7-9 and TRBJ1-1, with 11 bases aligning to TRBD1. Germline values: CDR1 SEHNR, CDR2 FQNEAQ (reference sequence). The V and J ends lost 0 bases and 1 base, in that order; junction bases with no gene match: 4. The CDR3 loop spans 17 amino acids. Here the CDR3 reads CASSLALGTGGNTEAFF. The CDR3 nucleotides are TGTGCCAGCAGCTTAGCGTTGGGGACAGGGGGGAACACTGAAGCTTTCTTT.

This clonotype has at least ten counts. The V and J genes are TRBV7-9 and TRBJ2-7; no reliable D call. V dropped 2 bases and J dropped 3 bases, with 11 bases sitting between them. The CDR3 length is 14 residues. Germline V lookup: CDR1 SEHNR, CDR2 FQNEAQ (reference sequence). The CDR3 region has the DNA TGTGCCAGCAGCTTATCCTCCGACCTCTACGAGCAGTACTTC. This sequence encodes CASSLSSDLYEQYF.

To note about this clonotype: A much larger clonotype is one base distant, so this may be a read error. The V gene is TRBV6-5, the J gene TRBJ2-5, with 7 bases fitting TRBD2. V was pared by 3 bases and J by 5 bases, with 6 bases of the junction left unmatched. Germline-derived CDR1 and CDR2 are MNHEY and SVGAGI. The CDR3 has 14 residues. The CDR3 region is CASSYKGLSETQYF. CDR3 DNA: TGTGCCAGCAGTTATAAGGGACTATCTGAGACCCAGTACTTC.

The V gene is TRBV15, the J gene TRBJ1-4; D gene unclear. Germline assignment: CDR1 LNHNV and CDR2 YYDKDF (reference sequence). Trimming left V 1 base short and J 0 bases short, with 0 bases between. This CDR3 contains 13 residues. The CDR3 protein is CATSRATNEKLFF. In nucleotides, the CDR3 is TGTGCCACCAGCAGAGCAACTAATGAAAAACTGTTTTTT.

This clonotype showed up just a few times. V gene TRBV12-3 or TRBV12-4 combines with J gene TRBJ2-7; D may be TRBD1 (5 bases). Between the trimmed V and J ends, which lost 5 bases and 5 bases, there was a span of 13 bases. The CDR3 spans 13 residues. CDR3 in DNA: TGTGCCAGCAGTCCTGATGTAGGGGACGAGCAGTACTTC. This sequence encodes CASSPDVGDEQYF.

V is TRBV7-9 and J is TRBJ1-1, with a weak D call TRBD1 (6 bases). This CDR3 is 16 amino acids long. Germline-derived CDR1 and CDR2 are SEHNR and FQNEAQ (reference sequence). Between the trimmed V and J ends, which lost 5 bases and 2 bases, there was a span of 18 bases. In nucleotides, the CDR3 is TGTGCCAGCAGCCAAGGGGCAGGGGCCCCAAACACTGAAGCTTTCTTT. Its translation: CASSQGAGAPNTEAFF.

V is TRBV12-3 or TRBV12-4 and J is TRBJ1-2; 7 bases are shared with TRBD1. This CDR3 has 14 residues. V gave up 5 bases and J gave up 4 bases; unmatched junction bases: 7. For the CDR3, the DNA is TGTGCCAGCAGTAGTGGACAGGCAAGCTATGGCTACACCTTC. Translating it yields CASSSGQASYGYTF.

This clonotype was observed at least ten times. The gene calls are TRBV5-1 and TRBJ2-7, with 10 bases that match TRBD2. The germline V gene encodes CDR1 SGHRS and CDR2 YFSETQ. The V segment lost 4 bases and the J segment 6 bases; nucleotides outside the gene matches: 10. CDR3 length equals 15 residues. The CDR3 sequence: CASSVANLAGVEQYF. The CDR3 DNA sequence: TGCGCCAGCAGCGTGGCGAATCTAGCGGGAGTCGAGCAGTACTTC. Filled out from reference TRBV5-1 and TRBJ2-7, the complete variable domain reads KAGVTQTPRYLIKTRGQQVTLSCSPISGHRSVSWYQQTPGQGLQFLFEYFSETQRNKGNFPGRFSGRQFSNSRSEMNVSTLELGDSALYLCASSVANLAGVEQYFGPGTRLTVT.

This chain uses TRBV5-1 with TRBJ1-4, with D maybe TRBD1 (5 bases). The germline V gene encodes CDR1 SGHRS and CDR2 YFSETQ. The CDR3 covers 17 residues. Trimming cost V 4 bases and J 4 bases, with 20 bases left between them. This CDR3 reads CASSRTTSSYNNEKLFF. Here the CDR3 DNA reads TGCGCCAGCAGCAGGACAACCTCCTCTTATAATAATGAAAAACTGTTTTTT.

CDR3 sequence reads: CASSPTTRRNTDTQYF. CDR3 nucleotide sequence: TGTGCCAGCAGTCCTACCACCCGAAGAAACACAGATACGCAGTATTTT. The J gene is TRBJ2-3, the V gene TRBV2; no definite D call. V lost 5 bases to trimming and J lost 2 bases, with 17 bases between them. Germline lookup yields CDR1 SNHLY and CDR2 FYNNEI. There are 16 residues in the CDR3.

This clonotype was detected a few times. The genes are TRBV7-9 and TRBJ2-5; 11 bases match TRBD2. CDR3 length equals 17 residues. V lost 8 bases to trimming and J lost 7 bases; unmatched junction nucleotides: 18. The germline V gene has CDR1 SEHNR and CDR2 FQNEAQ (reference sequence). The CDR3 DNA reads as TGTGCCAGCTCACCGCCTTCCCTAGCGGGAGGTCCAAGGACCCAGTACTTC. Protein product: CASSPPSLAGGPRTQYF.

The chain recombines TRBV7-6 with TRBJ2-7, with a tentative D call TRBD1 (7 bases). V shed 4 bases and J shed 5 bases, with 12 bases lying between them. CDR3 length: 13 residues. Looked up from germline, CDR1 is SGHVS and CDR2 is FNYEAQ. The CDR3 loop reads CASSSSRGDEQYF. CDR3 nucleotide sequence: TGTGCCAGCAGCTCCTCCAGGGGGGACGAGCAGTACTTC.

The table lists this clonotype with a count of one. The rearrangement links TRBV2 to TRBJ1-4, with 11 bases that match TRBD1. This CDR3 has 14 residues. CDR1 is SNHLY, CDR2 FYNNEI, per germline. The V gene end was trimmed by 6 bases and the J gene end by 7 bases; junction bases not matched to a gene: 4. The CDR3 reads CASSRTGGTEKLFF. Here the CDR3 DNA reads TGTGCCAGCAGCCGGACAGGGGGCACTGAAAAACTGTTTTTT.

This clonotype was found a few times. The chain carries TRBV2 and TRBJ1-1; D remains unclear. Germline V gene lookup returns CDR1 SNHLY and CDR2 FYNNEI. The CDR3 spans 14 residues. V lost 6 bases, J lost 2 bases, and 13 bases lay in between. Here the CDR3 reads CASSQAARNTEAFF. The CDR3 coding sequence is TGTGCCAGCAGCCAAGCTGCTCGAAACACTGAAGCTTTCTTT.

The genes are TRBV7-2 and TRBJ1-5; D is unclear. Germline V gene data show CDR1 as SGHTA and CDR2 as FQGNSA. The CDR3 covers 14 residues. Trimming cost V 6 bases and J 7 bases, with 16 bases left between them. The chain's CDR3 is CASSLRAAMQPQHF. The CDR3, as DNA: TGTGCCAGCAGTTTAAGGGCAGCGATGCAGCCCCAGCATTTT.